This TCR beta chain was sequenced during a study of T cells in Graves' hyperthyroidism and ophthalmopathy (dated by TCRdb to about 2019). In the study overall: TCR V-J signatures able to tell the groups apart were searched for in a discovery cohort of some 97 patients, of whom more than 40 had Graves' ophthalmopathy and around 57 had stable Graves' hyperthyroidism. Prospective prediction of ophthalmopathy was tested in an independent validation cohort of 18 hyperthyroidism patients and some 17 patients who later progressed to ophthalmopathy. Once sampling was done, hyperthyroidism patients were given methimazole at a starting dose of 30 mg daily, whereas ophthalmopathy patients were given high-dose intravenous methylprednisolone. The 95 to 100 discovery patients were randomly split 7:3 into training and test sets. Thyroid tissue and blood T-cell repertoires from roughly 6 Graves' hyperthyroidism patients were also compared in the study. According to the paper, TCR Vbeta CDR3 sequencing was carried out on around 140 peripheral blood samples, which came from under 50 ophthalmopathy, approximately 78 hyperthyroidism and approximately 17 progressor patients. What the study reported, not specific to this receptor: Most expanded thyroid clonotypes (frequency above 0.001) were also detected in blood, suggesting blood repertoires may reflect thyroid immune responses. In validation, the model predicted progression to ophthalmopathy a median of roughly 6.5 months before onset, with about 64% sensitivity and 72.22% specificity. Sample size was not statistically predetermined, and blinding of investigators to group allocation was not performed. A 13 V-J signature model separated ophthalmopathy from stable hyperthyroidism, with roughly 88% sensitivity and 81.08% specificity in cross-validation and 80%/75% in testing.

The TCR beta CDR3 regions were amplified from the RNA transcripts. The first round of RT-PCR for the TCR CDR3 was performed with the HTBI primer set and the Qiagen OneStep RT-PCR kit. A second multiplex PCR round built the libraries, followed by size selection and purification. The libraries were sequenced on an Illumina HiSeq2000 using paired-end 100 bp reads. From the authors' description of their analysis: SOAPnuke was used to process the raw data, removing reads that contained adapters or uncalled bases, had a mean Phred below 15, or lacked an exact match to the constant primer or identifier. COPE v1.2.5 was used to merge high-quality paired reads, and clonotypes were defined as unique nucleotide sequences. MiTCR v1.1 was used to align the clonotypes against IMGT TRBV, TRBD and TRBJ reference segments. The analysis included only V-J combinations with a frequency above 0.0001, which together covered approximately 99% of the repertoires. The TCS score was defined as F50 (clonal expansion) divided by E x V (chaos), with BLOSUM62-based TCRdist calculated between CDR3 peptides within each V-J. Welch's t-statistics and random forest reduced around 510 V-J features to roughly 13, which were used in a naive Bayes classifier (R e1071). TCRdb ran its own pipeline on the public reads, namely fastp trimming at Q25 and MiXCR clone calling, and kept in-frame beta chains. All rows with the same CDR3 protein become a single entry with the most common DNA and genes. The V and J calls and clone size are TCRdb's, not the authors'. This sample lists just over 550,000 distinct CDR3 sequences; 40% to 55% were detected once. The ten biggest clones cover about 7.9% of the sample.

Stable Graves' hyperthyroidism was defined as no progression to ophthalmopathy during 18 months of follow-up. Hyperthyroidism patients were aged 18 to 65 years and newly diagnosed, with disease duration of less than 2 months. The study excluded patients with uncontrolled infections, other autoimmune diseases, pregnancy or lactation. Diagnoses relied on clinical symptoms, serum thyroxine and TRAb, thyroid ultrasound and orbital computed tomography. Total RNA was extracted with Trizol reagent, and quality was checked on an Agilent 2100 Bioanalyzer. Comment on this clonotype: It lacks a known antigen. At one boundary the junction diverges from the germline segment, which might be a read error.

The CDR3 sequence holds 14 residues, the cysteine and phenylalanine included. Only the CDR3 DNA is retained, 42 bases long and in frame from the first base. The germline V gene yields SGHRS for CDR1 and YFSETQ for CDR2. Sequencing was performed on peripheral blood or thyroid tissue (not recorded which). The chain links TRBV5-1 with TRBJ1-6; the D gene identity is not certain. The clonotype originates from a woman younger than 35 with Graves' hyperthyroidism. Donor details come from another sample of the same person, matched by shared clones. Here is the DNA: TGTGCCAGCAGCCAAGATAACAGTCATTCACCCCTCCACTTT. This yields the protein CASSQDNSHSPLHF. When the CDR3 is completed using the reference TRBV5-1 and TRBJ1-6 genes on either side, the full variable domain is KAGVTQTPRYLIKTRGQQVTLSCSPISGHRSVSWYQQTPGQGLQFLFEYFSETQRNKGNFPGRFSGRQFSNSRSEMNVSTLELGDSALYLCASSQDNSHSPLHFGNGTRLTVT.